Below, 9 T cell receptor beta chains from the same sample are listed, as sequenced in a study of regulatory T cells in long-lasting Graves disease. Investigators prepared the TCR beta libraries by applying iRepertoire HTBI primers and Arm-PCR of CDR3 regions. TCRdb fed the multiplex PCR reads into MiXCR, producing one record per CDR3 protein. The table shows roughly 300,000 distinct CDR3 sequences, with roughly a fifth occurring only once. Time point defined: persistent/refractory GD, antithyroid drugs over 5 years with positive TRAb. Construction of the TCR library relied on RNA isolated from PBMCs. The input for sequencing was peripheral blood mononuclear cells (PBMCs), taken when the disease was refractory, from a patient treated with antithyroid drugs. These receptor sequences come from a female donor with Graves disease.

This clonotype was seen many times. This chain connects TRBV6-2 or TRBV6-3 to TRBJ2-5, with D possibly matching TRBD2 (6 bases). Germline V gives CDR1 MNHEY, CDR2 SVGEGT. V shed 10 bases and J shed 7 bases, with 13 bases lying between them. This CDR3 is 11 amino acids long. CDR3 DNA sequence: TGTGCCACTAGGGGAGCGGGGACCCAGTACTTC. This sequence encodes CATRGAGTQYF.

The chain combines TRBV11-2 with TRBJ2-1, with TRBD2 matching 8 bases. The length of the CDR3 is 15 residues. V shed 2 bases and J 9 bases; nucleotides not matched to a gene: 9. The germline V gene has CDR1 SGHAT and CDR2 FQNNGV. The CDR3 nucleotides are TGTGCCAGCAGCTTATTTTACGGGGGGGCCACTGAGCAGTTCTTC. Translation: CASSLFYGGATEQFF.

This clonotype came up a few times. This rearrangement joins TRBV27 to TRBJ2-4, with 7 bases identical to TRBD2. With 7 bases clipped from V and 0 bases from J, the junction kept 9 bases outside the gene matches. In germline, CDR1 is MNHEY, CDR2 SMNVEV (reference sequence). The CDR3 has 16 residues. The CDR3 coding sequence is TGTGCCAGCACCCCTAGCGGAACATTAGCCAAAAACATTCAGTACTTC. Translation: CASTPSGTLAKNIQYF.

The chain recombines TRBV7-9 with TRBJ2-5; TRBD2 agrees at 8 bases. V shed 5 bases, J shed 1 base, and the junction held 3 bases outside the gene matches. In germline, CDR1 is SEHNR, CDR2 FQNEAQ (reference sequence). This CDR3 has 14 residues. The CDR3 DNA reads as TGTGCCAGCAGCCGGAGCGGGGGCCAAGAGACCCAGTACTTC. Residues: CASSRSGGQETQYF.

This clonotype was counted between two and nine times. This chain links TRBV28 with TRBJ1-6; no firm D call. Germline CDR1 reads MDHEN; CDR2 reads SYDVKM. Trimming removed 4 bases from V and 7 bases from J, with 5 bases in between. The CDR3 covers 12 residues. This CDR3 is CASSWLNSPLHF. CDR3 sequence (DNA): TGTGCCAGCAGTTGGTTGAATTCACCCCTCCACTTT.

The sample holds many counts of this clonotype. V usage is TRBV28 and J usage is TRBJ1-1; D is undetermined. Trimming took 2 bases from V and 1 from J, leaving 8 bases between them. Germline-derived CDR1 and CDR2 are MDHEN and SYDVKM. The CDR3 contains 14 residues. CDR3 bases: TGTGCCAGCAGTTTAATGACAAGGAACACTGAAGCTTTCTTT. Translation: CASSLMTRNTEAFF.

As for this clonotype: The junction departs from germline at one end; a sequencing error may be responsible. CDR3: CAAVVGSNTRELFF. The CDR3 DNA reads as TGTGCCGCCGTGGTAGGGTCGAACACCAGGGAGCTGTTTTTT. The chain combines TRBV6-1 with TRBJ2-2; D is unresolved. Germline V gene lookup returns CDR1 MNHNS and CDR2 SASEGT. This CDR3 is built from 14 residues.

This clonotype was seen a few times. The gene calls are TRBV28 and TRBJ2-7; perhaps TRBD2 as D (5 bases). V was trimmed by 6 bases and J by 5 bases, leaving 14 bases between them. CDR3 size: 13 residues. Germline-derived CDR1 and CDR2 are MDHEN and SYDVKM. The CDR3: CASSLRGSHEQYF. CDR3 sequence (DNA): TGTGCCAGCAGCCTGAGAGGGAGCCACGAGCAGTACTTC. Together with reference TRBV28 and TRBJ2-7, the CDR3 gives the full variable domain: DVKVTQSSRYLVKRTGEKVFLECVQDMDHENMFWYRQDPGLGLRLIYFSYDVKMKEKGDIPEGYSVSREKKERFSLILESASTNQTSMYLCASSLRGSHEQYFGPGTRLTVT.

The V gene is TRBV12-3 or TRBV12-4, the J gene TRBJ1-1, with D maybe TRBD1 (5 bases). This CDR3 spans 16 amino acids. V dropped 5 bases and J dropped 0 bases, with 16 bases sitting between them. The CDR3 bases are TGTGCCAGCAGTAATCGCCAAGGGGCGCTGAACACTGAAGCTTTCTTT. The encoded protein is CASSNRQGALNTEAFF.